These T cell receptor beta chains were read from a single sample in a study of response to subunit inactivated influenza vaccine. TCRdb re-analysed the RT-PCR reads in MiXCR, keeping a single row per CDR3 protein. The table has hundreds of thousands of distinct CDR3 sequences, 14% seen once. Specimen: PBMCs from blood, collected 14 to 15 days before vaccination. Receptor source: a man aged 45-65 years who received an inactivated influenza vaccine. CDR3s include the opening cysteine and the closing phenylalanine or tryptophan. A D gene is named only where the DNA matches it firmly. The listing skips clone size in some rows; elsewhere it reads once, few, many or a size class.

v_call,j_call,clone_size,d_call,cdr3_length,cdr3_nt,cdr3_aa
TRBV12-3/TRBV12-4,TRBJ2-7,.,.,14,TGTGCCAGCAGTTTGGGCGGGGACGTATACGAGCAGTACTTC,CASSLGGDVYEQYF
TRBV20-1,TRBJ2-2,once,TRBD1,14,TGCAGTGCCAGGGAACAGGGGGCGGCCGGGGAGCTGTTTTTT,CSAREQGAAGELFF
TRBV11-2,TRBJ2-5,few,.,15,TGTGCCAGCAGCTTAGTTGGGGGTTTCCAAGAGACCCAGTACTTC,CASSLVGGFQETQYF
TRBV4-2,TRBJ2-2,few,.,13,TGTGCCAGCAGCCAAGCAAGGGCCGGGGAGCTGTTTTTT,CASSQARAGELFF
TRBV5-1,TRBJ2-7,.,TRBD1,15,TGCGCCAGCAGCTTGCTCCAGGGGGCTTCCTACGAGCAGTACTTC,CASSLLQGASYEQYF
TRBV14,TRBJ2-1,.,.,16,TGTGCCAGCAGCCGTACGGGACTGGGCTCCTACAATGAGCAGTTCTTC,CASSRTGLGSYNEQFF
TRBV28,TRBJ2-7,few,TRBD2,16,TGTGCCACCAATCGAAATCTAGCGGGGGCCTCCTACGAGCAGTACTTC,CATNRNLAGASYEQYF
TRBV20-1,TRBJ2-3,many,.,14,TGCAGTGCTAGTTTGGGACGGTACACAGATACGCAGTATTTT,CSASLGRYTDTQYF
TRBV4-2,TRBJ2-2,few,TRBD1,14,TGTGCCAGCAGCCTGGGACAGGGCGAGCGGGAGCTGTTTTTT,CASSLGQGERELFF
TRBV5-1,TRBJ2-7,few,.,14,TGCGCCAGCAGCTTGGGGGCAGCAGCCTACGAGCAGTACTTC,CASSLGAAAYEQYF
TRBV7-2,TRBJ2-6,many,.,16,TGTGCCAGCAGCCCTAGACTTATCTCTGGGGCCAACGTCCTGACTTTC,CASSPRLISGANVLTF
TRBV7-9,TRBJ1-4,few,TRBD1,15,TGTGCCAGCAGCCCCGGGACAGCAACTAATGAAAAACTGTTTTTT,CASSPGTATNEKLFF
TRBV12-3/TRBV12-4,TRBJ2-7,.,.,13,TGTGCCAGCAGTTTTTGGTATGCGGACGAGCAGTACTTC,CASSFWYADEQYF
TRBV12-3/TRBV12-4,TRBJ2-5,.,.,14,TGTGCCAGCAGTTTAAATGCCCGCCAAGAGACCCAGTACTTC,CASSLNARQETQYF
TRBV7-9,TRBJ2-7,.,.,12,TGTGCCAGCAGTATAGGGCATAGGGAGCAGTACTTC,CASSIGHREQYF
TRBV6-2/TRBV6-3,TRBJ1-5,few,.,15,TGTGCCAGCAGTTATCACAGGGACATAAGTCAGCCCCAGCATTTT,CASSYHRDISQPQHF
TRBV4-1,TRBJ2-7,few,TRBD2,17,TGCGCCAGCAGCCAAGCCCGACTAGCGGGGAGCTTCTACGAGCAGTACTTC,CASSQARLAGSFYEQYF
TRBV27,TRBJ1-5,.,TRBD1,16,TGTGCCAGCAGTTCCGGGACAGGGTTCGGCAATCAGCCCCAGCATTTT,CASSSGTGFGNQPQHF
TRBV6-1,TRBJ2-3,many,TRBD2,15,TGTGCCAGCACCGGCGGGAGGGCCGTCGCAGATACGCAGTATTTT,CASTGGRAVADTQYF
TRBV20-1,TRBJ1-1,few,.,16,TGCAGTGCTAGAGCGGTTGAGGGAAGGGTGGACACTGAAGCTTTCTTT,CSARAVEGRVDTEAFF
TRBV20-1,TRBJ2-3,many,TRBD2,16,TGCAGTGCTAGAGAATTAGTGCTAGCGGCCACAGATACGCAGTATTTT,CSARELVLAATDTQYF
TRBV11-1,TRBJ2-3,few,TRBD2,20,TGTGCCAGCAGCCCCCCGGGACTAGGAAGGTTGGGCTCTAACACAGATACGCAGTATTTT,CASSPPGLGRLGSNTDTQYF
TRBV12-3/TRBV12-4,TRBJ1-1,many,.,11,TGTGCCAGCAGCTCCGGGCTCGAAGCTTTCTTT,CASSSGLEAFF
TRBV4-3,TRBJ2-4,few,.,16,TGCGCCAGCAGCCAATCATTTGGGGGAGCCAAAAACATTCAGTACTTC,CASSQSFGGAKNIQYF
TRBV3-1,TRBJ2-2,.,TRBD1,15,TGTGCCAGCAGCCCTGGACAGGGGGCCGGAGGGGAGCTGTTTTTT,CASSPGQGAGGELFF
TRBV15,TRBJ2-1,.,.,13,TGTGCCACCAGCTGGGGGGAATTTCGGGAGCAGTTCTTC,CATSWGEFREQFF
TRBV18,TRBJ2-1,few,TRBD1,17,TGTGCCAGCTCACCAACCGTAAGGACAGGGGCTTTCAATGAGCAGTTCTTC,CASSPTVRTGAFNEQFF
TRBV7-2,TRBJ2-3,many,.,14,TGTGCCAGCAGCTTCCGGTCTCACACAGATACGCAGTATTTT,CASSFRSHTDTQYF
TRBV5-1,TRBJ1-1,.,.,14,TGCGCCAGCAGCCAGGGGAGGAGGGACACTGAAGCTTTCTTT,CASSQGRRDTEAFF
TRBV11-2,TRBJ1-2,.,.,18,TGTGCCAGCAGCCCCGCCCCCTACAGGGCGGCCGGGAAGTATGGCTACACCTTC,CASSPAPYRAAGKYGYTF
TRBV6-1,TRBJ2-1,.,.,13,TGTGCCAGCAGAAACCAGGGGTGGCATGAGCAGTTCTTC,CASRNQGWHEQFF
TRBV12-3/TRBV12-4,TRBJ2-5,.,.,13,TGTGCCAGCAAGGAACAGGGTCAAGAGACCCAGTACTTC,CASKEQGQETQYF
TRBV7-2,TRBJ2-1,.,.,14,TGTGCCAGCAGCTTTGGCCGCTCCTACAATGAGCAGTTCTTC,CASSFGRSYNEQFF
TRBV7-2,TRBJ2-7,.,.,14,TGTGCCAGCAGCTTAGCGGACGCATCCTACGAGCAGTACTTC,CASSLADASYEQYF
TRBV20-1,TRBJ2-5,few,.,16,TGCAGTGCTAGACCCTACCCCGGGAATTCATGGGAGACCCAGTACTTC,CSARPYPGNSWETQYF
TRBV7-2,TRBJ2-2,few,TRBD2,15,TGTGCCAGCAGCGGAGGACTAGCGGGAACCGGGGAGCTGTTTTTT,CASSGGLAGTGELFF
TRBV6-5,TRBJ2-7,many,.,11,TGTGCCAGCAGTTCCCCGCCCGAGCAGTACTTC,CASSSPPEQYF
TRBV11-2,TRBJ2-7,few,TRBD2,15,TGTGCCAGCAGCTTAGGCCGACTAGCGGCTTACGAGCAGTACTTC,CASSLGRLAAYEQYF
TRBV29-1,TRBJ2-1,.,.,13,TGCAGCGCACAATCGGAACTAAACAATGAGCAGTTCTTC,CSAQSELNNEQFF
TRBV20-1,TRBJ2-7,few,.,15,TGCAGTGCTAGAGACCGGGACACCGCTCCTAGGGAGCAGTACTTC,CSARDRDTAPREQYF
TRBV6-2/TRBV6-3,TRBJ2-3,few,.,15,TGTGCCAGCAGTTACTCCCCAGGAGGGCCAGATACGCAGTATTTT,CASSYSPGGPDTQYF
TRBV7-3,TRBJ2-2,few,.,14,TGTGCCAGCAGCCAGGACAGAGACACCGGGGAGCTGTTTTTT,CASSQDRDTGELFF